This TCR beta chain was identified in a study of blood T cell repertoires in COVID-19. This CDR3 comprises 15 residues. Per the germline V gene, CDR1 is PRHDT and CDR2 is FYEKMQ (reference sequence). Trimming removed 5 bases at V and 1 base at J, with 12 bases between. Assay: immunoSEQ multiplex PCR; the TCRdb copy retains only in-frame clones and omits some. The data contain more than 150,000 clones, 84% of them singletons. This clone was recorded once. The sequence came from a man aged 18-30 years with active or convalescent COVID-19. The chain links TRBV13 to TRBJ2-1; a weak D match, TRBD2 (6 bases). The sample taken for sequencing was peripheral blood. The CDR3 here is CASSRGLPSYNEQFF. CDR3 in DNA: TGTGCCAGCAGCCGGGGACTTCCTTCCTACAATGAGCAGTTCTTC.